This T cell receptor beta chain was sequenced during a study of beta chain features in type 1 diabetes. Expressed TCRB transcripts were sequenced because the isolated RNA had all been reverse transcribed beforehand. Regulatory, naive and central memory T cell samples averaged about 3.57 million reads. The repertoire was sequenced with immunoSEQ multiplex PCR; TCRdb's copy has only in-frame clones and lacks some. The sample contains 970,000 or so clones, 15% to 20% of which appear only once. With respect to this clone: Its specificity is unknown.

Germline CDR1 LNHNV, CDR2 YYDKDF (reference sequence). V was trimmed by 2 bases and J by 4 bases, leaving 12 bases between them. The CDR3 is 15 amino acids. There was one heparinised blood draw per donor, averaging roughly 100 mL. Populations isolated by sorting all had purity greater than 95%. Study outcomes and limitations: PCR might pick shorter templates more often, in the same way for patients and controls.

Sample: naive CD4+ T cells from blood. The chain joins TRBV15 to TRBJ1-5, with D maybe TRBD1 (5 bases). This TCR derives from a woman between 18 and 29 years old in good health. CDR3 region: CATSRPRGSNQPQHF. The CDR3 region has the DNA TGTGCCACCAGCAGACCCCGGGGCTCTAATCAGCCCCAGCATTTT.